Below, 7 T cell receptor beta chains from the same sample are listed, as sequenced in a study of blood T cell repertoires in COVID-19 (dated by TCRdb to about 2020). Receptor amplification or capture employed the immunoSEQ multiplex PCR assay. The table comes from immuneACCESS by way of TCRdb, which keeps in-frame sequences with V and J called. Part of the clones is missing from these tables; in studies checked, under half for an unresolved V gene and the rest for unknown reasons. The sample contains some 80,000 clones, roughly 87% of them found a single time. 4% to 6% of the sample lies in the top ten. Sequencing was carried out using peripheral blood. Receptor source: a woman of 80 years or more with active or convalescent COVID-19.

About this clone itself: This specimen includes other DNA sequences encoding the same CDR3. CDR3 loop: CASSVGESTDTQYF. In DNA, the CDR3 is TGTGCCAGCAGCGTAGGAGAAAGCACAGATACGCAGTATTTT. This sequence joins TRBV9 and TRBJ2-3; unclear D gene. Germline values: CDR1 SGDLS, CDR2 YYNGEE. The V and J ends lost 0 bases and 0 bases respectively, with 5 bases between them. The CDR3 consists of 14 residues.

The table lists this clone with a few counts. The chain carries TRBV6-2 or TRBV6-3 and TRBJ2-6; TRBD1 matches at 9 bases. Per germline, CDR1 MNHEY and CDR2 SVGEGT. The CDR3 extends over 19 amino acids. V lost 2 bases to trimming and J lost 0 bases; unmatched junction nucleotides: 8. The CDR3 DNA reads TGTGCCAGCAGTTACCTACCGGGACAGGGAATCTCTGGGGCCAACGTCCTGACTTTC. Its protein product is CASSYLPGQGISGANVLTF.

The chain carries TRBV7-3 and TRBJ2-7, with 10 bases that match TRBD2. The CDR3 totals 16 residues. Germline values: CDR1 SGHTA, CDR2 FQGTGA. The ends lost 5 bases at V and 2 bases at J; junction bases unmatched: 9. CDR3 in amino acids: CASSQVGLAGAYEQYF. The CDR3, as DNA: TGTGCCAGCAGCCAGGTCGGGCTAGCGGGGGCCTACGAGCAGTACTTC.

The chain recombines TRBV7-2 with TRBJ2-7, with D tentatively TRBD2 (6 bases). The V end was cut by 1 base, the J end by 3 bases, with 10 bases between. The V gene's germline CDR1 is SGHTA and CDR2 FQGNSA. The CDR3 extends over 14 amino acids. The CDR3 region is CASSLVLGGYEQYF. As DNA, the CDR3 is TGTGCCAGCAGCTTAGTTTTGGGGGGCTACGAGCAGTACTTC.

This chain links TRBV5-1 with TRBJ1-5; TRBD1 matches 8 bases. Germline CDR1 reads SGHRS; CDR2 reads YFSETQ. This CDR3 contains 15 residues. Trimming cost V 4 bases and J 1 base; bases outside gene matches: 4. The CDR3 region has the DNA TGCGCCAGCAGCCCAGACAGGGGAAGCAATCAGCCCCAGCATTTT. It yields the protein CASSPDRGSNQPQHF.

The chain has TRBV28 and TRBJ1-2; tentative D call: TRBD1 (6 bases). Germline CDR1 reads MDHEN; CDR2 reads SYDVKM. The V gene lost 2 bases and the J gene lost 10 bases, with 8 bases spanning the gap. The CDR3 length is 11 residues. The CDR3 reads CASSLNRAYTF. DNA of the CDR3: TGTGCCAGCAGTTTAAACAGGGCCTACACCTTC.

The rearrangement uses TRBV29-1 and TRBJ2-2; TRBD1 matches at 7 bases. Per germline, CDR1 SQVTM and CDR2 ANQGSEA. This CDR3 comprises 15 residues. The V segment lost 3 bases and the J segment 0 bases; nucleotides outside the gene matches: 4. The CDR3: CSVDPTGTNTGELFF. The CDR3 DNA sequence: TGCAGCGTTGACCCGACAGGGACGAACACCGGGGAGCTGTTTTTT.